One sample yielded the 15 T cell receptor beta chains listed below, sequenced in a study of CD8 T cells in ankylosing spondylitis. General study points: A motif of under ten highly homologous TCR beta variants was seen as apparently characteristic of ankylosing spondylitis blood.

TCRdb re-called the 5' RACE reads through MiXCR, storing one row per CDR3 protein. Among fewer than 650,000 distinct CDR3 sequences listed, about 12% were seen once. Their specific antigens are unknown. Sample: blood, either unsorted or a sorted T cell fraction (not recorded which). The receptors here all came from a male donor with ankylosing spondylitis.

The rearrangement links TRBV3-1 to TRBJ2-7; 9 bases map to TRBD2. CDR1 is LGHDT and CDR2 is YNNKEL in the germline V gene (reference sequence). There are 17 residues in the CDR3. The V segment lost 1 base and the J segment 5 bases; nucleotides outside the gene matches: 12. The CDR3 sequence: CASSQVESAGGKNEQYF. The CDR3 DNA is TGTGCCAGCAGCCAAGTGGAGAGTGCGGGAGGGAAGAACGAGCAGTACTTC.

The chain joins TRBV12-3 or TRBV12-4 to TRBJ2-7; perhaps TRBD2 as D (5 bases). V was clipped by 2 bases and J by 9 bases, with 11 bases between them. The CDR3 length is 12 residues. The CDR3 loop is CASSLRPGVQYF. Written as DNA, the CDR3 is TGTGCCAGCAGTTTACGCCCCGGGGTGCAGTACTTC.

This chain connects TRBV20-1 to TRBJ2-5; 9 nucleotides agree with TRBD2. This CDR3 region has 16 residues. J was trimmed by 4 bases and V by 1 base; bases with no gene match: 10. Germline V gives CDR1 DFQATT, CDR2 SNEGSKA (reference sequence). CDR3 bases: TGCAGTGCTAGAGGGAGCGGCGGGAGGGCCGGAGAGACCCAGTACTTC. Residues: CSARGSGGRAGETQYF.

The chain carries TRBV4-2 and TRBJ2-2; D perhaps matches TRBD2 (5 bases). The CDR3 spans 16 residues. The V gene's germline CDR1 is LGHNA and CDR2 YNFKEQ. V lost 1 base, J lost 0 bases, and 9 bases lay in between. The CDR3 loop is CASSQVAAANTGELFF. The CDR3 coding sequence is TGTGCCAGCAGCCAAGTCGCAGCGGCGAACACCGGGGAGCTGTTTTTT.

This rearrangement joins TRBV4-2 to TRBJ2-2; 7 bases align to TRBD2. Looked up from germline, CDR1 is LGHNA and CDR2 is YNFKEQ. V trimming: 3 bases; J trimming: 2 bases; junction bases outside the gene matches: 12. The CDR3 sequence is 18 residues long. Here the CDR3 DNA reads TGTGCCAGCAGCCACGTCGCGGTAGCGGGTTCAAACACCGGGGAGCTGTTTTTT. Protein product: CASSHVAVAGSNTGELFF.

This clonotype was seen more than once but under ten times. This rearrangement joins TRBV20-1 to TRBJ2-1; weak D call: TRBD2 (5 bases). Looked up from germline, CDR1 is DFQATT and CDR2 is SNEGSKA (reference sequence). V dropped 3 bases and J dropped 9 bases, with 9 bases sitting between them. The CDR3 consists of 11 residues. CDR3 sequence reads: CSARDLGEQFF. CDR3 in DNA: TGCAGTGCTAGGGACTTAGGTGAGCAGTTCTTC.

This clonotype turned up a few times. CDR3 amino acids: CSASPVGGPSNQPQHF. DNA for the CDR3: TGCAGTGCTAGTCCTGTTGGGGGACCCAGCAATCAGCCCCAGCATTTT. This chain connects TRBV20-1 to TRBJ1-5; D might be TRBD1 (5 bases). CDR1 is DFQATT and CDR2 is SNEGSKA in the germline V gene (reference sequence). The germline V and J ends were trimmed by 3 bases and 1 base, with 16 bases remaining between them. This CDR3 contains 16 residues.

This chain links TRBV2 with TRBJ2-2; TRBD1 agrees at 8 bases. CDR3 size: 15 residues. Per the germline V gene, CDR1 is SNHLY and CDR2 is FYNNEI. V lost 5 bases, J lost 4 bases, and 6 bases stayed unmatched. In DNA form, the CDR3 reads TGTGCCAGCAGTTTCGACAGGGGCTTCACCGGGGAGCTGTTTTTT. It codes for CASSFDRGFTGELFF.

J is TRBJ1-3 and V is TRBV20-1; TRBD1 might be the D (5 bases). V shed 2 bases and J shed 0 bases, with 17 bases lying between them. CDR1 DFQATT and CDR2 SNEGSKA come from the germline V gene (reference sequence). The CDR3 covers 17 residues. CDR3 bases: TGCAGTGCTAGATTACGGGCAATCAGGGACTCTGGAAACACCATATATTTT. Translating it yields CSARLRAIRDSGNTIYF.

This clonotype was recorded many times. The chain recombines TRBV20-1 with TRBJ1-2; 9 positions agree with TRBD1. V shed 8 bases, J shed 4 bases, and the junction held 5 bases outside the gene matches. The CDR3 consists of 12 residues. The germline gives CDR1 DFQATT, CDR2 SNEGSKA (reference sequence). CDR3 in DNA: TGCAGTCAGGACAGGGGTGGCTATGGCTACACCTTC. This translates into CSQDRGGYGYTF.

This clonotype was detected a few times. The chain employs TRBV27 and TRBJ2-7; 10 nucleotides match TRBD1. Germline V CDR1 and CDR2: MNHEY, SMNVEV (reference sequence). V lost 6 bases and J lost 2; bases outside the gene matches: 7. The CDR3 is made up of 15 amino acids. The CDR3 DNA sequence: TGTGCCAGCAGCCGGGACAGGGGTTTTCCCTACGAGCAGTACTTC. This translates into CASSRDRGFPYEQYF.

This clonotype was observed many times. The V call is TRBV12-3 or TRBV12-4, the J call TRBJ2-7; D assignment may be TRBD1 or TRBD2 (6 bases each). Trimming took 3 bases from V and 8 from J, leaving 14 bases between them. The CDR3 runs to 13 residues. CDR3 region: CASSFGPGAQQYV. The CDR3 nucleotides read TGTGCCAGCAGTTTCGGTCCGGGGGCCCAGCAGTACGTC.

This clonotype was counted many times. Here the CDR3 DNA reads TGCGCCAGCAGCTTGGCCTCAGGGGGCACTAATGAAAAACTGTTTTTT. Residues: CASSLASGGTNEKLFF. The J gene is TRBJ1-4, the V gene TRBV5-1, with TRBD1 identical over 8 bases. There are 16 residues in the CDR3. Trimming at V came to 0 bases and at J to 2 bases, leaving 3 bases not matched to a gene. Per the germline V gene, CDR1 is SGHRS and CDR2 is YFSETQ.

J is TRBJ2-1 and V is TRBV4-1; D remains unclear. The germline V and J ends were trimmed by 0 bases and 2 bases, with 11 bases remaining between them. CDR3 length: 16 amino acids. Germline V lookup: CDR1 MGHRA, CDR2 YSYEKL. The chain's CDR3 is CASSQEENPAYNEQFF. The CDR3 nucleotides are TGCGCCAGCAGCCAAGAAGAAAATCCCGCCTACAATGAGCAGTTCTTC.

This clonotype has more than one count but fewer than ten. The genes are TRBV20-1 and TRBJ2-1; either TRBD1 or TRBD2 may supply D (5 bases each). V lost 4 bases, J lost 0 bases, and 10 bases lay in between. CDR3 length: 14 residues. CDR1 DFQATT and CDR2 SNEGSKA come from the germline V gene (reference sequence). This CDR3 is CSATGPSSYNEQFF. DNA of the CDR3: TGCAGTGCTACGGGACCGAGCTCCTACAATGAGCAGTTCTTC.